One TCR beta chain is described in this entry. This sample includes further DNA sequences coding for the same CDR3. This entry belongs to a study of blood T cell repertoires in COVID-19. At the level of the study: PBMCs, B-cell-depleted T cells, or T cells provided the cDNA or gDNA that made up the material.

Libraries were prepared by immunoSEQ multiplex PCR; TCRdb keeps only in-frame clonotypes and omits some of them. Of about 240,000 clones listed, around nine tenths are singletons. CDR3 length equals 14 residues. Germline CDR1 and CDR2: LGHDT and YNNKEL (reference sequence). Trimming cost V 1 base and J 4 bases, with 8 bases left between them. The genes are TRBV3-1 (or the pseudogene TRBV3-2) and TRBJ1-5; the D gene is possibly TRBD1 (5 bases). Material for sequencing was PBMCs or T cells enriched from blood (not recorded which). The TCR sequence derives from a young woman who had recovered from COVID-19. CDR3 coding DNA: TGTGCCAGCAGCCAAGTGCAGGGTAATCAGCCCCAGCATTTT. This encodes CASSQVQGNQPQHF.